Listed here are 29 T cell receptor beta chains from one sample, sequenced in a study of T cells in Graves' hyperthyroidism and ophthalmopathy. TCR beta CDR3 region amplification was performed from RNA transcripts. First-round RT-PCR targeting the TCR CDR3 was performed with the HTBI primer set. One entry per CDR3 protein results from TCRdb running MiXCR on the multiplex PCR reads. This sample has 400,000 to 500,000 distinct CDR3 sequences; roughly 14% occur once, and the top ten carry about 13%. The sequencing input was blood. Source of these receptors: a young man with Graves' ophthalmopathy.

With respect to this clonotype: Given a much more abundant clone one base away, this may be a read error. The chain carries TRBV12-3 or TRBV12-4 and TRBJ2-7, with D maybe TRBD2 (6 bases). This CDR3 contains 14 residues. CDR3 nucleotide sequence: TGTGCCAACAGTGAGCGGGCGGTGTCCTACGAGCAGTACTTC. This translates into CANSERAVSYEQYF.

The chain employs TRBV4-1 and TRBJ2-1; D ambiguous. The CDR3 is made up of 13 amino acids. V lost 3 bases and J lost 5, with 8 bases in between. The germline V gene has CDR1 MGHRA and CDR2 YSYEKL. CDR3 DNA sequence: TGCGCCAGCAGCCAGACGCTAGACAATGAGCAGTTCTTC. It yields the protein CASSQTLDNEQFF.

A note on this clonotype: Given a much more abundant clone one base away, this may be a read error. V usage is TRBV6-5 and J usage is TRBJ2-5; the match to TRBD1 covers 11 bases. CDR1 and CDR2 from the germline V gene are MNHEY and SVGAGI. Trimming at V came to 0 bases and at J to 5 bases, leaving 2 bases not matched to a gene. The CDR3 runs 15 residues. The CDR3 reads CASSYSGTGGETQYF. The CDR3 nucleotides read TGTGCCAGCAGTTACTCCGGGACAGGGGGTGAGACCCAGTACTTC.

The table lists this clonotype with many counts. This chain uses TRBV20-1 with TRBJ2-1; a weak D match, TRBD2 (5 bases). V lost 1 base, J lost 7 bases, and 8 bases lay in between. Per germline, CDR1 DFQATT and CDR2 SNEGSKA (reference sequence). This CDR3 has 12 amino acids. CDR3 DNA: TGCAGTGCTAGAGGAGGGAAGAATGAGCAGTTCTTC. Its translation: CSARGGKNEQFF.

CDR3 residues: CASSPTGPSEFF. The DNA for the CDR3 is TGTGCCAGCTCCCCCACTGGCCCTAGTGAGTTCTTC. J is TRBJ2-1 and V is TRBV18; D gene unclear. The germline V gene encodes CDR1 KGHSH and CDR2 LQKENI. Trimming took off 6 bases at V and 14 bases at J, with 17 bases between the two ends. There are 12 residues in the CDR3.

In this sample, this clonotype turned up many times. J is TRBJ1-6 and V is TRBV27; tentatively, D is TRBD1 (5 bases). V was cut by 7 bases and J by 6 bases, with 13 bases left in between. CDR1 and CDR2 from the germline V gene are MNHEY and SMNVEV (reference sequence). This CDR3 comprises 14 residues. CDR3 protein: CASNPAGGNSPLHF. The CDR3 DNA sequence: TGTGCCAGCAACCCGGCTGGGGGTAATTCACCCCTCCACTTT.

This clonotype has a count of ten or more. The junction does not match germline at one end; this may be a read error. J is TRBJ2-3 and V is TRBV7-7; 14 positions agree with TRBD2. CDR3 length equals 15 residues. Germline loops: CDR1 SSHAT, CDR2 FNYEAQ (reference sequence). The CDR3 DNA sequence: TGTGCTAGCAGCAGGACTAGCGGGAGGACAGATACGCAGTATTTT. Amino acid sequence: CASSRTSGRTDTQYF.

The table lists this clonotype with many counts. The chain has TRBV5-1 and TRBJ2-7, with TRBD1 matching 8 bases. Trimming cost V 4 bases and J 7 bases; bases outside gene matches: 10. The germline V gene encodes CDR1 SGHRS and CDR2 YFSETQ. The CDR3 is 14 amino acids. The CDR3 DNA reads as TGCGCCAGCAGCAAGTTGGACAGGGCATCAGAGCAGTACTTC. Translation gives CASSKLDRASEQYF.

In regard to this clonotype: A read error is possible here, since a much larger clone lies one base away. The J gene is TRBJ2-1, the V gene TRBV5-1; 11 nucleotides line up with TRBD2. In germline, CDR1 is SGHRS, CDR2 YFSETQ. The CDR3 has 15 residues. Unmatched junction bases numbered 4, after V lost 5 bases and J lost 3 bases. Here the CDR3 DNA reads TGCGCCAGCAGAACCGGGACTAGCGGCTACAATGAGCAGTTCTTC. Encoded protein: CASRTGTSGYNEQFF.

This clonotype was counted many times. V and J are TRBV7-2 and TRBJ2-7, with 11 bases fitting TRBD2. CDR1 is SGHTA, CDR2 FQGNSA, per germline. Trimming took 2 bases from V and 5 from J; bases not matched to a gene: 11. The CDR3 runs 17 residues. This CDR3 reads CASSLSSGGGVGNEQYF. CDR3 bases: TGTGCCAGCAGCTTAAGTAGCGGGGGGGGTGTGGGCAACGAGCAGTACTTC.

The V call is TRBV5-8, the J call TRBJ1-1, with unresolved D. From germline, CDR1 is SGHTS and CDR2 YDEGEE. Trimming left V 0 bases short and J 1 base short, with 10 bases between. This CDR3 comprises 15 residues. CDR3 protein: CASSLVVAENTEAFF. CDR3 in DNA: TGTGCCAGCAGCTTGGTGGTGGCGGAGAACACTGAAGCTTTCTTT.

The sample holds many counts of this clonotype. V usage is TRBV28 and J usage is TRBJ2-7; TRBD2 matches at 13 bases. Trimming took 8 bases from V and 1 from J; bases not matched to a gene: 2. This CDR3 comprises 14 residues. CDR1 and CDR2 from the germline V gene are MDHEN and SYDVKM. The chain's CDR3 is CASGTSGNSYEQYF. The DNA for the CDR3 is TGTGCCAGCGGGACTAGCGGGAATTCCTACGAGCAGTACTTC.

This clonotype was detected many times. This chain connects TRBV6-1 to TRBJ2-1; TRBD2 might be the D (6 bases). The CDR3 is 14 amino acids. Germline V lookup: CDR1 MNHNS, CDR2 SASEGT. Trimming took off 4 bases at V and 4 bases at J, with 11 bases between the two ends. The CDR3 protein is CASSGLETYNEQFF. The DNA for the CDR3 is TGTGCCAGCAGTGGACTAGAGACTTACAATGAGCAGTTCTTC.

CDR3 nucleotide sequence: TGTGCCAGCAGCCGTAGCGCGGCCCCGGATGGCTACACCTTC. This encodes CASSRSAAPDGYTF. The V and J genes are TRBV13 and TRBJ1-2, with no clear D. The CDR3 sequence is 14 residues long. Germline V gene data show CDR1 as PRHDT and CDR2 as FYEKMQ (reference sequence). Trimming took 5 bases from V and 6 from J, leaving 16 bases between them.

This clonotype was counted many times. This CDR3 is CASSQQVQNTEAFF. For the CDR3, the DNA is TGCGCCAGCTCCCAACAGGTCCAGAACACTGAAGCTTTCTTT. The gene calls are TRBV5-1 and TRBJ1-1; tentative D call: TRBD1 (5 bases). Per the germline V gene, CDR1 is SGHRS and CDR2 is YFSETQ. The V gene lost 7 bases and the J gene lost 1 base, with 14 bases spanning the gap. The CDR3 consists of 14 residues.

This chain connects TRBV19 to TRBJ2-7; 7 nucleotides agree with TRBD2. This CDR3 region has 14 residues. V gave up 9 bases and J gave up 0 bases; unmatched junction bases: 8. The germline V gene encodes CDR1 LNHDA and CDR2 SQIVND (reference sequence). In nucleotides, the CDR3 is TGTGCCAGCAGACTAGCAGCCCTCTCCTACGAGCAGTACTTC. It specifies CASRLAALSYEQYF.

V is TRBV27 and J is TRBJ2-2, with D hard to call. Trimming removed 2 bases at V and 5 bases at J, with 12 bases between. In germline, CDR1 is MNHEY, CDR2 SMNVEV (reference sequence). CDR3 length equals 15 residues. The CDR3: CASSLLGCLTGELFF. In nucleotides, the CDR3 is TGTGCCAGCAGTTTACTAGGGTGTCTTACCGGGGAGCTGTTTTTT.

This clonotype has at least ten counts. This rearrangement joins TRBV19 to TRBJ2-2; the match to TRBD2 covers 8 bases. After removal of 3 bases from V and 4 bases from J, the junction contained 7 bases not matched to a gene. In germline, CDR1 is LNHDA, CDR2 SQIVND (reference sequence). The CDR3 is made up of 16 amino acids. DNA for the CDR3: TGTGCCAGTAGTATCCGGACTAGCCTTGTCACCGGGGAGCTGTTTTTT. It encodes CASSIRTSLVTGELFF.

This clonotype appeared many times. V usage is TRBV7-8 and J usage is TRBJ1-2; TRBD1 aligns across 7 bases. In germline, CDR1 is SGHVS, CDR2 FQNEAQ. J was trimmed by 2 bases and V by 2 bases; bases with no gene match: 14. The CDR3 totals 18 residues. In nucleotides, the CDR3 is TGTGCCAGCAGCTTAATTCGGGACAGAGCACTACACAACTATGGCTACACCTTC. Residues: CASSLIRDRALHNYGYTF.

This clonotype was observed many times. V usage is TRBV9 and J usage is TRBJ2-1; D gene uncertain. The CDR3 totals 15 residues. CDR1 is SGDLS and CDR2 is YYNGEE in the germline V gene. Trimming took 0 bases from V and 3 from J, leaving 10 bases between them. CDR3 sequence: CASSVGTTNYNEQFF. CDR3 nucleotide sequence: TGTGCCAGCAGCGTAGGCACAACGAACTACAATGAGCAGTTCTTC.

The table lists this clonotype with many counts. The chain combines TRBV20-1 with TRBJ2-5, with D perhaps TRBD1 (6 bases). V was cut by 0 bases and J by 5 bases, with 22 bases left in between. Germline CDR1 and CDR2: DFQATT and SNEGSKA (reference sequence). This CDR3 has 17 residues. The CDR3 spells CSARDIDGGRAWETQYF. Written as DNA, the CDR3 is TGCAGTGCTAGAGATATAGATGGGGGCAGGGCTTGGGAGACCCAGTACTTC.

This clonotype has only a few counts. The chain recombines TRBV20-1 with TRBJ2-3; 10 bases fit TRBD2. This CDR3 has 15 amino acids. V was pared by 6 bases and J by 0 bases, with 6 bases of the junction left unmatched. Per germline, CDR1 DFQATT and CDR2 SNEGSKA (reference sequence). CDR3 bases: TGCAGTGCCTCCACTAGCGGGGTTAGCACAGATACGCAGTATTTT. Translated: CSASTSGVSTDTQYF.

In this sample, this clonotype turned up many times. This chain connects TRBV18 to TRBJ1-2; weak D call: TRBD1 (5 bases). V was pared by 6 bases and J by 0 bases, with 14 bases between. The CDR3 is made up of 15 amino acids. Germline V lookup: CDR1 KGHSH, CDR2 LQKENI. The CDR3: CASSTSTGPNYGYTF. The DNA of the CDR3 is TGTGCCAGCTCGACGTCTACAGGACCTAACTATGGCTACACCTTC.

The chain combines TRBV27 with TRBJ2-6; the match to TRBD1 covers 10 bases. V gave up 5 bases and J gave up 4 bases; unmatched junction bases: 8. CDR1 and CDR2 from the germline V gene are MNHEY and SMNVEV (reference sequence). CDR3 size: 17 residues. The CDR3 loop is CASSLLGQGPGANVLTF. CDR3 DNA sequence: TGTGCCAGCAGTCTATTGGGACAGGGGCCGGGGGCCAACGTCCTGACTTTC.

This clonotype was counted many times. The V gene is TRBV7-9, the J gene TRBJ2-7, with D possibly being TRBD1 (5 bases). The CDR3 loop spans 13 amino acids. The germline gives CDR1 SEHNR, CDR2 FQNEAQ (reference sequence). V gave up 5 bases and J gave up 2 bases, with 10 bases separating them. CDR3 protein: CASSPTVAYEQYF. The CDR3 DNA follows: TGTGCCAGCAGCCCGACAGTCGCCTACGAGCAGTACTTC.

This clonotype was seen a handful of times. The rearrangement uses TRBV19 and TRBJ2-7, with D possibly called TRBD1 or TRBD2 (5 bases each). The germline V and J ends were trimmed by 1 base and 9 bases, with 16 bases remaining between them. Germline CDR1 reads LNHDA; CDR2 reads SQIVND (reference sequence). This CDR3 region has 14 residues. In DNA, the CDR3 is TGTGCCAGTAGTATAGCCGGGGACGGTGAGGCGCAGTACTTC. Its translation is CASSIAGDGEAQYF.

This chain connects TRBV9 to TRBJ2-1; D is possibly TRBD2 (5 bases). This CDR3 spans 15 amino acids. Germline CDR1 and CDR2: SGDLS and YYNGEE. The ends were cut back, 0 bases at V and 0 bases at J, with 7 bases in the middle. As DNA, the CDR3 is TGTGCCAGCAGCGTAGGACGGGGCTCCTACAATGAGCAGTTCTTC. Translating gives CASSVGRGSYNEQFF.

The table lists this clonotype with a few counts. The CDR3 DNA reads as TGTGCCAGCAGCTCACGACAGGGATCTCCCTATAGCAATCAGCCCCAGCATTTT. Translation gives CASSSRQGSPYSNQPQHF. This chain joins TRBV5-6 and TRBJ1-5; 7 bases line up with TRBD1. The CDR3 is made up of 18 amino acids. V shed 3 bases, J shed 0 bases, and the junction held 12 bases outside the gene matches. Germline CDR1 reads SGHDT; CDR2 reads YYEEEE. The variable domain in full, completed from reference TRBV5-6 and TRBJ1-5, reads DAGVTQSPTHLIKTRGQQVTLRCSPKSGHDTVSWYQQALGQGPQFIFQYYEEEERQRGNFPDRFSGHQFPNYSSELNVNALLLGDSALYLCASSSRQGSPYSNQPQHFGDGTRLSIL.

To note about this clonotype: A much larger clone differs by one base, so this may be a read error. CDR3 region: CASSLFGAPYEQYF. The CDR3 nucleotides read TGTGCCAGCAGCTTATTTGGGGCCCCCTACGAGCAGTACTTC. The chain carries TRBV7-2 and TRBJ2-7; TRBD1 might be the D (5 bases). Between the trimmed V and J ends, which lost 2 bases and 2 bases, there was a span of 10 bases. The CDR3 consists of 14 residues. Germline V lookup: CDR1 SGHTA, CDR2 FQGNSA.